The rows below give T cell receptor beta chains drawn from one sample of a study of post-analysis software for immune sequencing data. TCRdb itself ran the PCR reads through MiXCR, one entry per CDR3 protein. The sample carries some 700,000 distinct CDR3 sequences, about 60% recorded once. Input material: blood. These receptor sequences come from a girl under 10 years old with multiple sclerosis. The CDR3 runs from the conserved cysteine through the conserved F or W. D genes are given only for firm matches. Rows may omit the clone size; those that give it use once, few, many or a size class.

>.|TRBJ1-2|TRBV4-3|.
TGCGCCAGCAGCCAAGACGGTGGAGGGCAGGGTTCCTTTTTCTATGGCTACACCTTC
CASSQDGGGQGSFFYGYTF
>once|TRBJ2-3|TRBV2|.
TGTGCCAGCAGTGAAGCGGTAGCACCAGACTTTCTGTATTTT
CASSEAVAPDFLYF
>few|TRBJ1-4|TRBV4-2|TRBD1
TGTGCCAGCAGCCAAGTCTCGGTACAGGGGCCCAATAATGAAAAACTGTTTTTT
CASSQVSVQGPNNEKLFF
>.|TRBJ2-3|TRBV3-1|.
TGTGCCAGCAGCCAAACCCTGGGAGCAAAAACAGATACGCAGTATTTT
CASSQTLGAKTDTQYF
>.|TRBJ2-6|TRBV5-1|.
TGCGCCAGCAGCTATGACGGCTCTGGGGCCAACGTCCTGACTTTC
CASSYDGSGANVLTF
>.|TRBJ1-1|TRBV6-5|.
TGTGCCAGCAGTTACACGCAGGAAGGGGAGGACACTGAAGCTTTCTTT
CASSYTQEGEDTEAFF
>.|TRBJ1-2|TRBV20-1|TRBD1
TGCAGTGCTACAGGGGGCGTCTATGGCTACACCTTC
CSATGGVYGYTF
>.|TRBJ1-5|TRBV29-1|TRBD1
TGCAGCGTTGAAGAAATGTGGCCGGGAGACAGGGCCGAGCCCCAGCATTTT
CSVEEMWPGDRAEPQHF
>few|TRBJ2-1|TRBV6-5|TRBD1
TGTGCCAGCAGTTATGGGACAGGGGTGAATGAGCAGTTCTTC
CASSYGTGVNEQFF
>.|TRBJ1-6|TRBV20-1|.
TGCAGTGCTAGAGATCCCTCCACAGGGCCGAATTCACCCCTCCACTTT
CSARDPSTGPNSPLHF
>once|TRBJ2-1|TRBV7-8|TRBD2
TGTGCCAGCAGCTTAACGGCGGGAGGGCCGATCCCCCACAATGAGCAGTTCTTC
CASSLTAGGPIPHNEQFF
>.|TRBJ2-6|TRBV4-2|.
TGTGCCAGCAGCCAAGAAGGGGGACTCGGGGCCAACGTCCTGACTTTC
CASSQEGGLGANVLTF
>.|TRBJ2-5|TRBV29-1|TRBD2
TGCAGCGGTATCCCCGGGACTACGGACGCGACCCAGTACTTC
CSGIPGTTDATQYF
>.|TRBJ2-3|TRBV11-2|TRBD1
TGTGCCAGCAGTTCCTTGCGTACAGGGGATGAGCAGTATTTT
CASSSLRTGDEQYF
>few|TRBJ2-1|TRBV15|TRBD2
TGTGCCACCAGCGGATTAGCGGGAGGGCCGTCTGAGAAGTTCTTC
CATSGLAGGPSEKFF
>few|TRBJ2-3|TRBV29-1|.
TGCAGCGTTGAAGGCGAGAGCCGCACAGATACGCAGTATTTT
CSVEGESRTDTQYF
>few|TRBJ2-7|TRBV4-2|.
TGTGCCAGCAGCCAAGATTTTACCGGCGGCGAGCAGTACTTC
CASSQDFTGGEQYF
>.|TRBJ2-1|TRBV18|.
TGTGCCAGCTCACCGGACTTCGTCAATGAGCAGTTCTTC
CASSPDFVNEQFF
>.|TRBJ2-7|TRBV29-1|.
TGCAGCGTTGTTCTTAGCTCAGGCGAGCAGTACTTC
CSVVLSSGEQYF
>.|TRBJ1-5|TRBV12-3/TRBV12-4|.
TGTGCCAGCAGTACGCGGACGGGCCTTAGCAATCAGCCCCAGCATTTT
CASSTRTGLSNQPQHF
>.|TRBJ2-3|TRBV5-1|TRBD2
TGCGCCAGCAGCTTGTTCACTAGCGGGGGGGGAGTCGCAGATACGCAGTATTTT
CASSLFTSGGGVADTQYF
>.|TRBJ2-4|TRBV29-1|.
TGCAGCGTTGGAAGGGCCAGTATAGACATTCAGTACTTC
CSVGRASIDIQYF
>.|TRBJ2-1|TRBV5-1|TRBD2
TGCGCCAGCAGCTGGGACAGCGGGAGGGCCCGTCGGAAGGACAATGAGCAGTTCTTC
CASSWDSGRARRKDNEQFF
>.|TRBJ2-5|TRBV7-8|TRBD1
TGTGCCAGCAGCTTGGGACAGTGGTACCAAGAGACCCAGTACTTC
CASSLGQWYQETQYF
>.|TRBJ2-5|TRBV4-3|.
TGCGCCAGCAGCCAAGTTGGCGGGGGCCACCAAGAGACCCAGTACTTC
CASSQVGGGHQETQYF
>few|TRBJ2-1|TRBV20-1|.
TGCAGTGCTAACCACGGGAGTTACAATGAGCAGTTCTTC
CSANHGSYNEQFF
>.|TRBJ1-2|TRBV7-9|.
TGTGCCAGCAGCTTACTCCGGATGACCACCCACGGCTACACCTTC
CASSLLRMTTHGYTF
>.|TRBJ2-5|TRBV7-7|.
TGTGCCAGCAGCTTAGGGGCGGGGACGGGGACCCAGTACTTC
CASSLGAGTGTQYF
>.|TRBJ1-4|TRBV5-1|.
TGCGCCAGCAGCAGGGCAACTAATGAAAAACTGTTTTTT
CASSRATNEKLFF
>.|TRBJ1-2|TRBV24-1|.
TGTGCCACCAGTGAGGACTCCGTAAACTATGGCTACACCTTC
CATSEDSVNYGYTF
>few|TRBJ2-6|TRBV18|TRBD1
TGTGCCAGCTCACCGGACAGGGCTGGGGCCAACGTCCTGACTTTC
CASSPDRAGANVLTF
>.|TRBJ2-2|TRBV29-1|TRBD2
TGCAGCGTTAGGACTAGCGGGCCCCCGGAGAACACCGGGGAGCTGTTTTTT
CSVRTSGPPENTGELFF
>.|TRBJ2-2|TRBV30|.
TGTGCCTGGAGTGACGGGCTGGCCGGGGAGCTGTTTTTT
CAWSDGLAGELFF
>.|TRBJ2-1|TRBV7-7|TRBD2
TGTGCTAGCAGCCCAAGAGGGACTAGCGGGCATCAATACAATGAGCAGTTCTTC
CASSPRGTSGHQYNEQFF
>.|TRBJ1-1|TRBV20-1|TRBD1
TGCAGTGCTGACAGGGGCAGGGGCACTGAAGCTTTCTTT
CSADRGRGTEAFF
>.|TRBJ2-4|TRBV28|.
TGTGCCAGCAGTTCCAGGGATTGGTTCAAAAACATTCAGTACTTC
CASSSRDWFKNIQYF
>few|TRBJ2-7|TRBV28|.
TGTGCCACCTCTGGCAGGGACTACGAGCAGTACTTC
CATSGRDYEQYF